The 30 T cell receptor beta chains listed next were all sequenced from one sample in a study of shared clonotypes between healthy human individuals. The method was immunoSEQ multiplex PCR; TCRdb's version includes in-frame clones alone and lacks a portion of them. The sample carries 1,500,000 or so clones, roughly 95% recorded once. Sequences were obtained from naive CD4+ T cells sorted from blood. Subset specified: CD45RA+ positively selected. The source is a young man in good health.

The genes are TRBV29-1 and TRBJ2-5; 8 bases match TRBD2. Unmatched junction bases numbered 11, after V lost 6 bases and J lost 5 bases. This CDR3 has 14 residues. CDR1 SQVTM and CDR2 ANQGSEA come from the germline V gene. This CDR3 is CSVSGTRFGETQYF. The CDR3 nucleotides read TGCAGCGTATCCGGGACTAGGTTCGGCGAGACCCAGTACTTC. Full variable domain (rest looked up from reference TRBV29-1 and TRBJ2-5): SAVISQKPSRDICQRGTSLTIQCQVDSQVTMMFWYRQQPGQSLTLIATANQGSEATYESGFVIDKFPISRPNLTFSTLTVSNMSPEDSSIYLCSVSGTRFGETQYFGPGTRLLVL.

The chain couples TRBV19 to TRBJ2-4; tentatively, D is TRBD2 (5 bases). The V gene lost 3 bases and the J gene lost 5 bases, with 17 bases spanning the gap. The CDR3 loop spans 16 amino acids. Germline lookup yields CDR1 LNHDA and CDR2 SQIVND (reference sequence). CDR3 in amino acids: CASSMESWGVQNIQYF. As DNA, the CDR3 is TGTGCCAGTAGTATGGAGAGTTGGGGAGTACAAAACATTCAGTACTTC.

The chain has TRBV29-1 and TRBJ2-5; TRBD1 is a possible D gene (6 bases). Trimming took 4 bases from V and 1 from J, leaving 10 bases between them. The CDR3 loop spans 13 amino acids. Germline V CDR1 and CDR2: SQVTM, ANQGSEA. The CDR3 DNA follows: TGCAGCGTTGGACAGGCTTTCCAAGAGACCCAGTACTTC. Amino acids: CSVGQAFQETQYF. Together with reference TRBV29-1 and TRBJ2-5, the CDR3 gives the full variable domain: SAVISQKPSRDICQRGTSLTIQCQVDSQVTMMFWYRQQPGQSLTLIATANQGSEATYESGFVIDKFPISRPNLTFSTLTVSNMSPEDSSIYLCSVGQAFQETQYFGPGTRLLVL.

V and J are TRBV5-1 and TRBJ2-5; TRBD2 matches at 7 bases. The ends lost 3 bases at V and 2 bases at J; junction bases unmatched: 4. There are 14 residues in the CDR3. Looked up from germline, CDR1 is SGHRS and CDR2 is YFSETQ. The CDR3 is CASSSAAGQETQYF. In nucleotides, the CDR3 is TGCGCCAGCAGCTCTGCAGCGGGGCAAGAGACCCAGTACTTC.

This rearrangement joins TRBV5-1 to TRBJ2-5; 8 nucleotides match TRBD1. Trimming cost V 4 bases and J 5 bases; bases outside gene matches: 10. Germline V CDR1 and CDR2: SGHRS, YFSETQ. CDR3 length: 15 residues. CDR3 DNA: TGCGCCAGCAGCCCCCCGACAGGGGTTGGGGAGACCCAGTACTTC. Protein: CASSPPTGVGETQYF.

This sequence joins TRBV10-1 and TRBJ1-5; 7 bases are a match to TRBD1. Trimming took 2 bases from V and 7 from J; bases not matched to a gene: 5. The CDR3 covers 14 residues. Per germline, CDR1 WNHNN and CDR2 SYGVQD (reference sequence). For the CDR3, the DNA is TGCGCCAGCAGTGAGAACAGGGGAGGCCAGCCCCAGCATTTT. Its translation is CASSENRGGQPQHF.

The DNA for the CDR3 is TGCGCCAGCAGCTTGGCCCCAACTAGCCCCTACAATGAGCAGTTCTTC. It yields the protein CASSLAPTSPYNEQFF. This rearrangement joins TRBV5-1 to TRBJ2-1; the D gene is possibly TRBD2 (6 bases). Between the trimmed V and J ends, which lost 0 bases and 2 bases, there was a span of 12 bases. This CDR3 has 16 amino acids. Germline values: CDR1 SGHRS, CDR2 YFSETQ.

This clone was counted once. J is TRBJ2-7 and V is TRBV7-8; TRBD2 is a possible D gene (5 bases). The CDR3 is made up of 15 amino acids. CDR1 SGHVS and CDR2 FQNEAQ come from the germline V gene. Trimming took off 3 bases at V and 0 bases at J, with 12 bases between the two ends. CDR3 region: CASSFKEEVSYEQYF. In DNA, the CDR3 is TGTGCCAGCAGCTTTAAGGAGGAGGTCTCCTACGAGCAGTACTTC.

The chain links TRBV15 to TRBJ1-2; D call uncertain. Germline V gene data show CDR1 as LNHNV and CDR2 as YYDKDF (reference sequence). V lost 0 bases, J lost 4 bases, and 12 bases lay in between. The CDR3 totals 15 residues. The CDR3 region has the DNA TGTGCCACCAGCAGAGATCTCCCAGAATTCTATGGCTACACCTTC. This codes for CATSRDLPEFYGYTF.

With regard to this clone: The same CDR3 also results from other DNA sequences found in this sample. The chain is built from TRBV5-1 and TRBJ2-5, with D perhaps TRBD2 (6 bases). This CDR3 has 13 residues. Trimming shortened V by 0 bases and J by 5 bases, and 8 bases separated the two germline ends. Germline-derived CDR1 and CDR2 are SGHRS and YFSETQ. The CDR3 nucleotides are TGCGCCAGCAGCTTGGGCGGGGAGGAGACCCAGTACTTC. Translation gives CASSLGGEETQYF.

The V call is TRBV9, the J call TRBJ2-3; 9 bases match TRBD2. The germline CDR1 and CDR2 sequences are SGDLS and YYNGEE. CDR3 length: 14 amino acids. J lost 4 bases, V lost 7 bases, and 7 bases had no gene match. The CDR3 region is CASDLSGSADTQYF. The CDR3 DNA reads TGTGCCAGCGATCTTAGCGGGAGCGCAGATACGCAGTATTTT.

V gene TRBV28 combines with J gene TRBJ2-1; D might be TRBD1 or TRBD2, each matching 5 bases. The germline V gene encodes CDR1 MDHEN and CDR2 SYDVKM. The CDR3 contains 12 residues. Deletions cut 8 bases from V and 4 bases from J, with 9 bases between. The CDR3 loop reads CASAWGYNEQFF. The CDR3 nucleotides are TGTGCCAGCGCCTGGGGGTACAATGAGCAGTTCTTC. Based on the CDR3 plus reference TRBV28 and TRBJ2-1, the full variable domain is DVKVTQSSRYLVKRTGEKVFLECVQDMDHENMFWYRQDPGLGLRLIYFSYDVKMKEKGDIPEGYSVSREKKERFSLILESASTNQTSMYLCASAWGYNEQFFGPGTRLTVL.

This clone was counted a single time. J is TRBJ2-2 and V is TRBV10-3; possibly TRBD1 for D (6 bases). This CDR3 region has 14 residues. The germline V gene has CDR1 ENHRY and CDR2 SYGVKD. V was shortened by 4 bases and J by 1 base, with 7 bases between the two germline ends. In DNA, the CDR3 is TGTGCCATCAGTGGGACAGTGAACACCGGGGAGCTGTTTTTT. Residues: CAISGTVNTGELFF.

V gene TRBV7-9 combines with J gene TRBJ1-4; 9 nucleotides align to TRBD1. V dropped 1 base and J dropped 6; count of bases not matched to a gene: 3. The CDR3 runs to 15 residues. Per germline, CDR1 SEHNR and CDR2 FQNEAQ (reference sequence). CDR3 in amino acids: CASSLGRTGDEKLFF. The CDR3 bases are TGTGCCAGCAGCTTAGGGAGGACAGGGGATGAAAAACTGTTTTTT.

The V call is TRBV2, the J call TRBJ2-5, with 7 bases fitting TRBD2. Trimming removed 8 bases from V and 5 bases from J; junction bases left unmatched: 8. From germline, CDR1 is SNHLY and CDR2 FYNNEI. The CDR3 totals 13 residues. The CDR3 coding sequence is TGTGCCAGCGGCCGGGGAGGGTTGGAGACCCAGTACTTC. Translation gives CASGRGGLETQYF. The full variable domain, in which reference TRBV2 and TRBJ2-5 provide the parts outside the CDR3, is EPEVTQTPSHQVTQMGQEVILRCVPISNHLYFYWYRQILGQKVEFLVSFYNNEISEKSEIFDDQFSVERPDGSNFTLKIRSTKLEDSAMYFCASGRGGLETQYFGPGTRLLVL.

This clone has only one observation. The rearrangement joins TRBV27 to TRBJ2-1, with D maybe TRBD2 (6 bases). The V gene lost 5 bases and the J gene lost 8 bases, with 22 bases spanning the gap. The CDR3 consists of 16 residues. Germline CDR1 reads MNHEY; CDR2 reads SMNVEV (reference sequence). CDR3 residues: CASSGTLAPRGDEQFF. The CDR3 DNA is TGTGCCAGCAGTGGGACGCTAGCGCCCCGGGGAGATGAGCAGTTCTTC.

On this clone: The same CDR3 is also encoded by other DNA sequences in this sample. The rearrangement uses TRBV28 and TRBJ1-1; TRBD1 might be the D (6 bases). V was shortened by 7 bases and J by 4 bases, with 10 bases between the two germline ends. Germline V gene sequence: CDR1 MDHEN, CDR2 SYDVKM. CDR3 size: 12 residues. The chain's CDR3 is CASTTGSTEAFF. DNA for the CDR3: TGTGCCAGCACAACAGGGAGCACTGAAGCTTTCTTT. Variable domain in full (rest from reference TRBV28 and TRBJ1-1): DVKVTQSSRYLVKRTGEKVFLECVQDMDHENMFWYRQDPGLGLRLIYFSYDVKMKEKGDIPEGYSVSREKKERFSLILESASTNQTSMYLCASTTGSTEAFFGQGTRLTVV.

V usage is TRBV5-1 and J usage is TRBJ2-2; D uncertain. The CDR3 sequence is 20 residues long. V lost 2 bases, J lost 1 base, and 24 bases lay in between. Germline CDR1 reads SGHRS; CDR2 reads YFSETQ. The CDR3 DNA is TGCGCCAGCAGCTTCGACCCACTCAAGGTCCCATCGATGAACACCGGGGAGCTGTTTTTT. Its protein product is CASSFDPLKVPSMNTGELFF.

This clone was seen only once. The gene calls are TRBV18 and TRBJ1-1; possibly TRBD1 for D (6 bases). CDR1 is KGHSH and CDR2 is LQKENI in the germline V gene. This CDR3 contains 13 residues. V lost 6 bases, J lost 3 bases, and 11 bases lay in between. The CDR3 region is CASSLDRYTEAFF. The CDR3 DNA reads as TGTGCCAGCTCTCTAGACAGGTACACTGAAGCTTTCTTT.

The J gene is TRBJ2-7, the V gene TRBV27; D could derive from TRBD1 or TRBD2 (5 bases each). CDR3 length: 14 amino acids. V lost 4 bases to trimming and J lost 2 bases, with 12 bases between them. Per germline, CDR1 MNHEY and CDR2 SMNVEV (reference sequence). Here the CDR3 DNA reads TGTGCCAGCAGTTCCCGGGACCAAGCCTACGAGCAGTACTTC. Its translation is CASSSRDQAYEQYF.

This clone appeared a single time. As DNA, the CDR3 is TGCGCCAGCAGCGTCGCGGGTTCCTTGAGGAATGAGCAGTTCTTC. It is translated as CASSVAGSLRNEQFF. The rearrangement uses TRBV5-1 and TRBJ2-1; possibly TRBD2 for D (5 bases). Germline V lookup: CDR1 SGHRS, CDR2 YFSETQ. The CDR3 is 15 residues long. The V end was cut by 4 bases, the J end by 7 bases, with 18 bases between. The whole variable domain, remainder taken from reference TRBV5-1 and TRBJ2-1, is KAGVTQTPRYLIKTRGQQVTLSCSPISGHRSVSWYQQTPGQGLQFLFEYFSETQRNKGNFPGRFSGRQFSNSRSEMNVSTLELGDSALYLCASSVAGSLRNEQFFGPGTRLTVL.

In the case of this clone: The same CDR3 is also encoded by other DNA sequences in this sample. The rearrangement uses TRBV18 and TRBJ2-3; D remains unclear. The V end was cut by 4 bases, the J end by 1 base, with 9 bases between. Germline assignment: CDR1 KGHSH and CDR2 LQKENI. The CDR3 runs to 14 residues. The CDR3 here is CASSQLAGTDTQYF. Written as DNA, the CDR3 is TGTGCCAGCTCACAGCTCGCCGGCACAGATACGCAGTATTTT.

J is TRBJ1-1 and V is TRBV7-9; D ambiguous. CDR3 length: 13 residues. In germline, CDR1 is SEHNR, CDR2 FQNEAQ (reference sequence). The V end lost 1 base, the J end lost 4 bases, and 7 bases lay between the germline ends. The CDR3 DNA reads TGTGCCAGCAGCTTAGAGCTGAGCACTGAAGCTTTCTTT. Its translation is CASSLELSTEAFF.

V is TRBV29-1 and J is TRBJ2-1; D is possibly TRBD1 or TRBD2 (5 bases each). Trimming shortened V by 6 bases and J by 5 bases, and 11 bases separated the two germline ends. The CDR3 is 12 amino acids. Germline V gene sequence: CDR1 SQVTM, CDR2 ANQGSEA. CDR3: CSVGRQNNEQFF. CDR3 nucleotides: TGCAGCGTGGGGAGACAGAACAATGAGCAGTTCTTC.

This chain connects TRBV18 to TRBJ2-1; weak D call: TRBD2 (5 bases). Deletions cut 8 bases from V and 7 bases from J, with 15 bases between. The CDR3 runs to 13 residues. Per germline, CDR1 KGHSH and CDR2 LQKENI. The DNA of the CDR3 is TGTGCCAGCGTCCCGGGGTCGGCTAATGAGCAGTTCTTC. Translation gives CASVPGSANEQFF. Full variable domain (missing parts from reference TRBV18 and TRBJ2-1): NAGVMQNPRHLVRRRGQEARLRCSPMKGHSHVYWYRQLPEEGLKFMVYLQKENIIDESGMPKERFSAEFPKEGPSILRIQQVVRGDSAAYFCASVPGSANEQFFGPGTRLTVL.

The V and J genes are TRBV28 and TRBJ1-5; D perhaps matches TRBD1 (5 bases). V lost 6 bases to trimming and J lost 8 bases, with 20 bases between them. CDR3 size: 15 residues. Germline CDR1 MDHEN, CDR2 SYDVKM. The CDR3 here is CASSNPPGAGKPQHF. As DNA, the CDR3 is TGTGCCAGCAGCAATCCCCCTGGGGCCGGGAAGCCCCAGCATTTT.

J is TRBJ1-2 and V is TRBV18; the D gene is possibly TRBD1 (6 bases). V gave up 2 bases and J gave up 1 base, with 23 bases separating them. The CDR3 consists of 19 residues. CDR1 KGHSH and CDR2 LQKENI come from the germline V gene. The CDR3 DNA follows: TGTGCCAGCTCACCATGGACGGGCTCCCTCAGGGGAGATAACTATGGCTACACCTTC. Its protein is CASSPWTGSLRGDNYGYTF.

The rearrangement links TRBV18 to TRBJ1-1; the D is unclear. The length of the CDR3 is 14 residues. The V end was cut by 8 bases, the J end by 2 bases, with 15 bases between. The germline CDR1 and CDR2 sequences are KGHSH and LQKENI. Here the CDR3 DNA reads TGTGCCAGCGGACCCCCATTGGGTAACACTGAAGCTTTCTTT. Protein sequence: CASGPPLGNTEAFF.

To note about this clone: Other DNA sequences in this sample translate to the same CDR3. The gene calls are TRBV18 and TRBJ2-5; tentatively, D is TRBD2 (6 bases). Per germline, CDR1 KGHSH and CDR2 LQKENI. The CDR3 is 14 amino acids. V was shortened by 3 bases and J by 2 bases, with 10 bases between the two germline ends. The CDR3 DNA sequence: TGTGCCAGCTCACCCCTAGCGAGTCAAGAGACCCAGTACTTC. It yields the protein CASSPLASQETQYF.

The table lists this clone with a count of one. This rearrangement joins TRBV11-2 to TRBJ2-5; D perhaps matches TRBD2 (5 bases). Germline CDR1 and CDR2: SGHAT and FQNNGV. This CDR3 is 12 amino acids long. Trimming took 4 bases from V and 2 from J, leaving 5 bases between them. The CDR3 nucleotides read TGTGCCAGCAGCTCGGGACAAGAGACCCAGTACTTC. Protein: CASSSGQETQYF.